This T cell receptor (beta chain) stems from a study of metastatic and nonmetastatic thyroid tumors. Study information: Patients with malignant and benign thyroid disease provided blood and tumor or nodule tissue, whose repertoires were compared. General study results and limits: Patients with malignant thyroid tumors reportedly had significantly higher TCR beta diversity than those with benign nodules, in blood and tumor.

In its sample, this clone was seen a few times. Its antigen is unidentified. A clone one base away is much larger, so this may be a read error. The ends were cut back, 5 bases at V and 13 bases at J, with 8 bases in the middle. Germline V lookup: CDR1 SGHAT, CDR2 FQNNGV. This CDR3 is built from 9 residues. Patients were all untreated before their thyroid surgery. The authors' processing: CDR3 differences across clinicopathological groups were used to build a distant-metastasis classifier for papillary thyroid cancer. TCRdb ran MiXCR on the PCR reads. The V and J calls, along with clone size, are taken from TCRdb and not from the paper's own processing. The table shows tens of thousands of clones, with approximately 20% occurring only once.

The sequence came from a female donor with papillary thyroid cancer or a benign thyroid nodule (not recorded which). Some clones in this sample may be carry-over from other donors' samples. The J gene is TRBJ1-2, the V gene TRBV11-2; D is uncertain. Sample: blood. The CDR3 loop reads CASSPPLTF. For the CDR3, the DNA is TGTGCCAGCAGCCCCCCACTCACCTTC.